This TCR beta chain was recorded in a study of T cell responses to AZD1222 COVID-19 vaccine. Per the germline V gene, CDR1 is MNHEY and CDR2 is SMNVEV (reference sequence). V lost 2 bases and J 10 bases, leaving 9 bases between the germline ends. The CDR3 runs to 13 residues. The protocol was immunoSEQ multiplex PCR, while the TCRdb copy is restricted to in-frame clones and leaves out a portion. The sample lists roughly 120,000 clones, approximately 84% seen once, with 9.4% in the top ten. The chain uses TRBV27 and TRBJ1-6, with TRBD1 as a possible D gene (6 bases). The clonotype originates from an adult in good health. This sample comprised peripheral blood, obtained on day 0 of AZD1222 vaccination. The CDR3 DNA is TGTGCCAGCAGTTTACATGGACAGTCACCCCTCCACTTT. Translated, it gives CASSLHGQSPLHF.